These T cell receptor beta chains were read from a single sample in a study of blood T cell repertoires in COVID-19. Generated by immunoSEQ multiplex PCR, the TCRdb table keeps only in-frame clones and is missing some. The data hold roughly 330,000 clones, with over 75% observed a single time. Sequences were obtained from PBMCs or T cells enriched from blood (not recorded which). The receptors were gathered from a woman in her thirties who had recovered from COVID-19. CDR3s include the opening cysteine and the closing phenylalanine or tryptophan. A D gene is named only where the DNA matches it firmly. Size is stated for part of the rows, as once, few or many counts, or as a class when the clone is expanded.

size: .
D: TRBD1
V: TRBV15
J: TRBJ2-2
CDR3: CATSREGTGEDTGELFF
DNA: TGTGCCACCAGCAGAGAGGGGACAGGGGAGGACACCGGGGAGCTGTTTTTT

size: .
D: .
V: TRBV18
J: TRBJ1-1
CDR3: CASSPQGGTEAFF
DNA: TGTGCCAGCTCACCACAGGGAGGAACTGAAGCTTTCTTT

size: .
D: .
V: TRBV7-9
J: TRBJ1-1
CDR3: CASSLERGGTEAFF
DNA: TGTGCCAGCAGCTTGGAAAGGGGAGGGACTGAAGCTTTCTTT

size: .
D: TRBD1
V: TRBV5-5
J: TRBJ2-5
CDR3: CASSSGAWDRLQETQYF
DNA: TGTGCCAGCAGCTCCGGGGCCTGGGACAGATTACAAGAGACCCAGTACTTC

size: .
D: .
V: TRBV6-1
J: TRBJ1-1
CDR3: CASSDRAGWYSENTEAFF
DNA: TGTGCCAGCAGTGATAGGGCGGGTTGGTACAGCGAGAACACTGAAGCTTTCTTT

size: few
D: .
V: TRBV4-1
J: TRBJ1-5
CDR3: CASSQAIGYNQPQHF
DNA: TGCGCCAGCAGCCAAGCCATCGGGTACAATCAGCCCCAGCATTTT

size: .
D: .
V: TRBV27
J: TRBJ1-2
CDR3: CASSLERGGYGYTF
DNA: TGTGCCAGCAGTTTAGAGAGGGGGGGCTATGGCTACACCTTC

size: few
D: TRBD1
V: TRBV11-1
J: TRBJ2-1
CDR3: CASSLRQGTHNEQFF
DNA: TGTGCCAGCAGCCTACGACAGGGGACCCACAATGAGCAGTTCTTC

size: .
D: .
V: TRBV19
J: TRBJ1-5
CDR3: CASSIGRAGDQPQHF
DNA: TGTGCCAGTAGTATCGGGAGGGCGGGGGATCAGCCCCAGCATTTT

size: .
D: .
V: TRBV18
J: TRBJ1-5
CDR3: CASSPNPGEGQPQHF
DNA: TGTGCCAGCTCACCAAATCCGGGGGAGGGTCAGCCCCAGCATTTT

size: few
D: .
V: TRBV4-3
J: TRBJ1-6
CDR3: CASSQDLSRNSPLHF
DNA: TGCGCCAGCAGCCAAGATCTGTCCAGAAATTCACCCCTCCACTTT

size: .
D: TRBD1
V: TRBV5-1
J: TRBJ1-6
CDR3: CASSLGQGHNSPLHF
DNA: TGCGCCAGCAGCTTGGGACAGGGCCATAATTCACCCCTCCACTTT

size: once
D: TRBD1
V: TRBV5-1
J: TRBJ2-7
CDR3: CASSSPGQGTYEQYF
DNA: TGCGCCAGCAGCTCTCCGGGACAGGGGACCTACGAGCAGTACTTC

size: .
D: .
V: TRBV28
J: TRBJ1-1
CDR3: CASSASGATEAFF
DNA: TGTGCCAGCAGTGCCTCAGGGGCCACTGAAGCTTTCTTT

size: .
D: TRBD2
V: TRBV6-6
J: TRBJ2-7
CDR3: CASSYSAGVRYEQYF
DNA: TGTGCCAGCAGTTATTCGGCGGGGGTAAGGTACGAGCAGTACTTC

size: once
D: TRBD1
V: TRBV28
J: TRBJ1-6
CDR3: CASSSGAGGNSPLHF
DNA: TGTGCCAGCAGTTCTGGGGCAGGGGGGAATTCACCCCTCCACTTT

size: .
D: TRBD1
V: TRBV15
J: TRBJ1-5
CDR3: CATSRDRVVVQPQHF
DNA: TGTGCCACCAGCCGCGACAGGGTTGTAGTCCAGCCCCAGCATTTT

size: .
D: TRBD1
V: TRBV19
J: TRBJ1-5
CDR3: CASTTSQGSNQPQHF
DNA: TGTGCCAGCACTACCTCACAGGGGAGCAATCAGCCCCAGCATTTT

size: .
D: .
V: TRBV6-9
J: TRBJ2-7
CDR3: CASSYSRGEQYF
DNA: TGTGCCAGCAGTTATTCGCGGGGAGAGCAGTACTTC

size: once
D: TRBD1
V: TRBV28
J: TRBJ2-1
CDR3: CASSLYRGPYNEQFF
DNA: TGTGCCAGCAGTTTATACAGGGGCCCCTACAATGAGCAGTTCTTC

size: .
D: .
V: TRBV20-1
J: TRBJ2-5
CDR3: CSASGLVQETQYF
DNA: TGCAGTGCTAGTGGGCTGGTTCAAGAGACCCAGTACTTC

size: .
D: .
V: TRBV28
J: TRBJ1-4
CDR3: CASLGQLEKLFF
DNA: TGTGCCAGTTTAGGACAGCTTGAAAAACTGTTTTTT

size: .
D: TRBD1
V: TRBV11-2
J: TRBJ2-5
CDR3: CASSLLAGGTGETQYF
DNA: TGTGCCAGCAGCTTATTGGCAGGGGGAACGGGAGAGACCCAGTACTTC

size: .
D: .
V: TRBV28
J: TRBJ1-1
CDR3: CVSWGLNTEAFF
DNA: TGTGTCAGCTGGGGCCTGAACACTGAAGCTTTCTTT

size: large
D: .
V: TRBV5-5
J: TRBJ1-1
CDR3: CASSREAEAFF
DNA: TGTGCCAGCAGCAGGGAGGCCGAAGCTTTCTTT

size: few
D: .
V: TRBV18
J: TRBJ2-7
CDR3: CASSLGQAEQYF
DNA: TGTGCCAGCTCACTGGGACAAGCCGAGCAGTACTTC

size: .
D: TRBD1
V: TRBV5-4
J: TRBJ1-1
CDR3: CASSFGQGAFF
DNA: TGTGCCAGCAGCTTCGGACAGGGGGCTTTCTTT

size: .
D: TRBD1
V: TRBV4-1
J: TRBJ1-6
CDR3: CASSQDRGTADNSPLHF
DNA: TGCGCCAGCAGCCAAGATAGGGGGACAGCGGATAATTCACCCCTCCACTTT

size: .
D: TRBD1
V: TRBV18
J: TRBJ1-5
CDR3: CASSPIGQGNQPQHF
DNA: TGTGCCAGCTCACCAATCGGACAGGGTAATCAGCCCCAGCATTTT

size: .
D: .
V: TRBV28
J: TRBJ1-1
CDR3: CASSLWDTDNTEAFF
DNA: TGTGCCAGCAGCCTCTGGGACACGGATAACACTGAAGCTTTCTTT

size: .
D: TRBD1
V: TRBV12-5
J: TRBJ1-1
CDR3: CASGNPTGAVTEAFF
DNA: TGTGCTAGTGGTAACCCGACAGGGGCGGTTACTGAAGCTTTCTTT

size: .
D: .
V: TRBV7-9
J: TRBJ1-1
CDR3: CASSWSWRTEAFF
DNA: TGTGCCAGCAGCTGGAGCTGGCGGACTGAAGCTTTCTTT

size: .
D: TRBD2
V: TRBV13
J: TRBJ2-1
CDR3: CASSRSGGVYNEQFF
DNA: TGTGCCAGCAGCCGTAGCGGGGGAGTATACAATGAGCAGTTCTTC

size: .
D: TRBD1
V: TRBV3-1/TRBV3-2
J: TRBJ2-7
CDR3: CASSFRTGTGSYEQYF
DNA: TGTGCCAGCAGCTTCAGAACCGGGACAGGGTCCTACGAGCAGTACTTC

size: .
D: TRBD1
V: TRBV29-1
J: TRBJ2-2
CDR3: CSVQPTGMNTGELFF
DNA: TGCAGCGTTCAACCGACAGGGATGAACACCGGGGAGCTGTTTTTT

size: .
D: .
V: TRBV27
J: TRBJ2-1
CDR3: CASSLDTSSYNEQFF
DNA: TGTGCCAGCAGTTTAGACACCTCATCCTACAATGAGCAGTTCTTC

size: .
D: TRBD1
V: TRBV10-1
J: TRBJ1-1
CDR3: CASRPTGTGHEAFF
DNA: TGCGCCAGCAGACCGACCGGGACAGGGCATGAAGCTTTCTTT

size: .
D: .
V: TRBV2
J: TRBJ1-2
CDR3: CASSEGQGPTYGYTF
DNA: TGTGCCAGCAGTGAAGGTCAGGGCCCGACCTATGGCTACACCTTC

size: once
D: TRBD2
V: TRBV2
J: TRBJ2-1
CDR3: CASSLLRTSGGHEQFF
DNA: TGTGCCAGCAGCCTTCTCCGGACTAGCGGGGGACATGAGCAGTTCTTC

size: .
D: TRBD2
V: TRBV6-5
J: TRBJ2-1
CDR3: CASSYGPGLAYNEQFF
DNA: TGTGCCAGCAGTTACGGGCCGGGACTAGCTTACAATGAGCAGTTCTTC

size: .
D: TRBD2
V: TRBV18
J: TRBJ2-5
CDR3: CASSPLAGASGETQYF
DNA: TGTGCCAGCTCACCACTAGCGGGGGCCTCCGGGGAGACCCAGTACTTC

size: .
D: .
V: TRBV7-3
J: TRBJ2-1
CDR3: CASSLMGLDVDEQFF
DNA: TGTGCCAGCAGCTTAATGGGGCTAGATGTGGATGAGCAGTTCTTC

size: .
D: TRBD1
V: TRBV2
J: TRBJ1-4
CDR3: CASIQSRGRGTNEKLFF
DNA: TGTGCCAGCATTCAATCCAGGGGGCGAGGGACTAATGAAAAACTGTTTTTT

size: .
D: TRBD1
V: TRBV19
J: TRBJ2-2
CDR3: CASVSRTGSNTGELFF
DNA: TGTGCCAGCGTATCCCGGACAGGGTCGAACACCGGGGAGCTGTTTTTT

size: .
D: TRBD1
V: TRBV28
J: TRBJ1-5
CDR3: CASTTLGGQGRNQPQHF
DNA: TGTGCCAGCACTACCCTCGGGGGACAGGGACGCAATCAGCCCCAGCATTTT

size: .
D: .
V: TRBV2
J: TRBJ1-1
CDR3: CASSEGTVEAFF
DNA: TGTGCCAGCAGTGAAGGGACAGTCGAAGCTTTCTTT

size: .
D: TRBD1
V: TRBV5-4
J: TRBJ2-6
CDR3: CASSLGQGGNVLTF
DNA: TGTGCCAGCAGCTTGGGACAGGGTGGCAACGTCCTGACTTTC

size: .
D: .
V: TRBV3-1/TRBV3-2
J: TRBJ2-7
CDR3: CASKSRSSYEQYF
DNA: TGTGCCAGCAAGAGCCGAAGCTCCTACGAGCAGTACTTC

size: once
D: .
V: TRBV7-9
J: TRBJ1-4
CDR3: CASSLGRINEKLFF
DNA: TGTGCCAGCAGCTTAGGGCGGATTAATGAAAAACTGTTTTTT

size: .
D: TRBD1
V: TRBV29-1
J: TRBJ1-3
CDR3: CSVSPGTGMGNTIYF
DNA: TGCAGCGTTTCGCCAGGGACAGGGATGGGAAACACCATATATTTT